Listed here are 20 T cell receptor beta chains from one sample, sequenced in a study of OX40 agonist ivuxolimab in advanced cancers. Sequencing was performed with immunoSEQ multiplex PCR; in TCRdb, only in-frame clones are kept and a portion is missing. The table lists just under 35,000 clones, about nine tenths of them singletons, with 30% to 40% in the top ten. The sample consisted of CD4+ or CD8+ T cells sorted from blood, taken in a trial of the OX40 agonist ivuxolimab. The receptors come from an adult with an advanced solid tumor such as melanoma, head and neck, liver or kidney cancer.

The chain has TRBV11-2 and TRBJ2-7; D gene ambiguous. The CDR3 runs to 10 residues. V was pared by 5 bases and J by 3 bases, with 2 bases between. Germline CDR1 is SGHAT and CDR2 is FQNNGV. The CDR3 region has the DNA TGTGCCAGCAGCAACTACGAGCAGTACTTC. It codes for CASSNYEQYF.

In DNA, the CDR3 is TGCGCCAGCAGCCCGGGACTCGCAAACACTGAAGCTTTCTTT. Its translation: CASSPGLANTEAFF. This chain joins TRBV4-1 and TRBJ1-1, with a possible D match to TRBD1 (5 bases). The CDR3 length is 14 residues. The germline CDR1 and CDR2 sequences are MGHRA and YSYEKL. Trimming took 4 bases from V and 2 from J, leaving 11 bases between them.

This clone was recorded only once. The CDR3 nucleotides are TGTGCCAGCAGTTTTATAACTTCAAGGGGCACAGATACGCAGTATTTT. The encoded protein is CASSFITSRGTDTQYF. The gene calls are TRBV27 and TRBJ2-3; D gene unclear. Germline lookup yields CDR1 MNHEY and CDR2 SMNVEV (reference sequence). Between the trimmed V and J ends, which lost 3 bases and 1 base, there was a span of 14 bases. This CDR3 has 16 amino acids.

The chain is built from TRBV9 and TRBJ2-2; D remains unclear. The V gene's germline CDR1 is SGDLS and CDR2 YYNGEE. The V gene lost 4 bases and the J gene lost 4 bases, with 11 bases spanning the gap. CDR3 size: 14 residues. CDR3 in DNA: TGTGCCAGCAGCATAGGATCGGTCACCGGGGAGCTGTTTTTT. Its protein is CASSIGSVTGELFF.

This clone was observed a handful of times. The V and J genes are TRBV6-6 and TRBJ2-5; 15 bases map to TRBD2. Trimming cost V 6 bases and J 4 bases; bases outside gene matches: 6. From germline, CDR1 is MNHNY and CDR2 SVGAGI (reference sequence). The CDR3 runs 16 residues. The CDR3 reads CASSRGLAGGGETQYF. DNA for the CDR3: TGTGCCAGCAGCCGGGGACTAGCGGGAGGAGGAGAGACCCAGTACTTC.

This clone was observed a single time. V gene TRBV27 combines with J gene TRBJ1-2; the match to TRBD1 covers 10 bases. V lost 2 bases and J lost 4; bases outside the gene matches: 16. The germline V gene has CDR1 MNHEY and CDR2 SMNVEV (reference sequence). This CDR3 has 19 amino acids. The CDR3 DNA reads TGTGCCAGCAGTTTAGCCCCCCGGGACAGGGGACCTCCGGGCTATGGCTACACCTTC. It translates to CASSLAPRDRGPPGYGYTF.

This chain joins TRBV28 and TRBJ2-7, with 8 bases aligning to TRBD2. This CDR3 has 16 residues. The ends lost 6 bases at V and 0 bases at J; junction bases unmatched: 10. In germline, CDR1 is MDHEN, CDR2 SYDVKM. CDR3 residues: CASRPFSGADSYEQYF. The CDR3 DNA reads TGTGCCAGCAGACCCTTTAGCGGGGCTGACTCCTACGAGCAGTACTTC.

The genes are TRBV5-6 and TRBJ2-1, with 9 positions matching TRBD1. V gave up 5 bases and J gave up 5 bases; unmatched junction bases: 5. There are 14 residues in the CDR3. Looked up from germline, CDR1 is SGHDT and CDR2 is YYEEEE. This CDR3 is CASSPGTGNNEQFF. In DNA, the CDR3 is TGTGCCAGCAGTCCCGGGACAGGGAACAATGAGCAGTTCTTC. The whole variable domain, remainder taken from reference TRBV5-6 and TRBJ2-1, is DAGVTQSPTHLIKTRGQQVTLRCSPKSGHDTVSWYQQALGQGPQFIFQYYEEEERQRGNFPDRFSGHQFPNYSSELNVNALLLGDSALYLCASSPGTGNNEQFFGPGTRLTVL.

V is TRBV6-5 and J is TRBJ2-2; the D gene is possibly TRBD2 (5 bases). The CDR3 has 14 amino acids. V shed 0 bases and J shed 3 bases, with 5 bases lying between them. Per germline, CDR1 MNHEY and CDR2 SVGAGI. The CDR3 loop reads CASSYSSDTGELFF. The CDR3, as DNA: TGTGCCAGCAGTTACTCTAGCGACACCGGGGAGCTGTTTTTT.

Details on this clone: The junction departs from the called germline gene at one end, perhaps through a read error. The gene calls are TRBV4-3 and TRBJ2-1; 15 nucleotides align to TRBD2. This CDR3 has 15 amino acids. Germline V gene lookup returns CDR1 LGHNA and CDR2 YSLEER. The CDR3 nucleotides read TGCGCCAGCGGCCAAGGACTAGCGGGAGGGAATGAGCAGTTCTTC. It specifies CASGQGLAGGNEQFF.

This chain uses TRBV11-2 with TRBJ2-6, with D perhaps TRBD1 (6 bases). The ends were cut back, 6 bases at V and 0 bases at J, with 12 bases in the middle. CDR1 and CDR2 (germline): SGHAT, FQNNGV. The CDR3 extends over 16 amino acids. The CDR3 nucleotides read TGTGCCAGCAGACACAGGGATTTCTCTGGGGCCAACGTCCTGACTTTC. As protein: CASRHRDFSGANVLTF. Combining the CDR3 with reference TRBV11-2 and TRBJ2-6 gives the whole variable domain EAGVAQSPRYKIIEKRQSVAFWCNPISGHATLYWYQQILGQGPKLLIQFQNNGVVDDSQLPKDRFSAERLKGVDSTLKIQPAKLEDSAVYLCASRHRDFSGANVLTFGAGSRLTVL.

The rearrangement joins TRBV5-4 to TRBJ2-7, with TRBD1 as a possible D gene (6 bases). V was trimmed by 0 bases and J by 1 base, leaving 11 bases between them. Per the germline V gene, CDR1 is SGHNT and CDR2 is YYREEE (reference sequence). The CDR3 consists of 15 residues. DNA of the CDR3: TGTGCCAGCAGCTTGGTTAGGGGGAGTTCCTACGAGCAGTACTTC. Translation: CASSLVRGSSYEQYF. Complete variable domain (other parts from reference TRBV5-4 and TRBJ2-7): ETGVTQSPTHLIKTRGQQVTLRCSSQSGHNTVSWYQQALGQGPQFIFQYYREEENGRGNFPPRFSGLQFPNYSSELNVNALELDDSALYLCASSLVRGSSYEQYFGPGTRLTVT.

This clone showed up just a few times. The chain joins TRBV10-3 to TRBJ2-3, with D possibly matching TRBD2 (5 bases). The CDR3 loop spans 15 amino acids. With 0 bases removed from V and 4 bases from J, the gap between germline ends came to 11 bases. Per germline, CDR1 ENHRY and CDR2 SYGVKD. CDR3 protein: CAISESEAAADTQYF. The CDR3 bases are TGTGCCATCAGTGAGTCGGAAGCGGCAGCAGATACGCAGTATTTT.

This clone was observed a handful of times. V gene TRBV5-6 combines with J gene TRBJ1-2; D gene unclear. The CDR3 is 14 amino acids. V shed 2 bases and J shed 0 bases, with 8 bases lying between them. CDR1 and CDR2 (germline): SGHDT, YYEEEE. The CDR3 region has the DNA TGTGCCAGCAGCTTCCAAGAAGCTAACTATGGCTACACCTTC. Its translation: CASSFQEANYGYTF.

This CDR3 is CASSRLIAWGEGPHVSLYEQYF. The CDR3 DNA follows: TGTGCCAGCAGTAGACTGATAGCCTGGGGGGAGGGCCCCCATGTCTCTCTCTACGAGCAGTACTTC. The chain combines TRBV2 with TRBJ2-7; 7 nucleotides match TRBD2. V shed 5 bases, J shed 3 bases, and the junction held 31 bases outside the gene matches. Germline V gene sequence: CDR1 SNHLY, CDR2 FYNNEI. This CDR3 has 22 residues.

The chain couples TRBV5-6 to TRBJ2-1; D remains unclear. Germline V gene sequence: CDR1 SGHDT, CDR2 YYEEEE. V lost 3 bases, J lost 5 bases, and 6 bases lay in between. There are 12 residues in the CDR3. In DNA form, the CDR3 reads TGTGCCAGCAGCTATGTAGACAATGAGCAGTTCTTC. It specifies CASSYVDNEQFF.

The CDR3, as DNA: TGTGCCAGCAGCCCCTGGGACCGGTCCGAGCAGTACTTC. It translates to CASSPWDRSEQYF. This chain joins TRBV7-9 and TRBJ2-7; D could derive from TRBD1 or TRBD2 (5 bases each). The germline V and J ends were trimmed by 5 bases and 6 bases, with 14 bases remaining between them. Germline V gives CDR1 SEHNR, CDR2 FQNEAQ (reference sequence). The CDR3 consists of 13 residues.

The chain carries TRBV10-3 and TRBJ1-3; the D is unclear. V lost 5 bases to trimming and J lost 4 bases, with 15 bases between them. The CDR3 has 15 amino acids. CDR1 is ENHRY and CDR2 is SYGVKD in the germline V gene. Here the CDR3 reads CAISFTPSGGNTIYF. CDR3 bases: TGTGCCATCAGTTTTACCCCCTCCGGGGGAAACACCATATATTTT.

The genes are TRBV9 and TRBJ1-5; 8 positions match TRBD1. Germline assignment: CDR1 SGDLS and CDR2 YYNGEE. After removal of 3 bases from V and 6 bases from J, the junction contained 8 bases not matched to a gene. The CDR3 length is 15 residues. The CDR3 DNA reads as TGTGCCAGCAGCGCAGGGGGCGCGAGAAGTCAGCCCCAGCATTTT. Encoded protein: CASSAGGARSQPQHF.

This clone was found once. V and J are TRBV19 and TRBJ1-1; D gene uncertain. The CDR3 loop spans 12 amino acids. CDR1 and CDR2 from the germline V gene are LNHDA and SQIVND (reference sequence). V was clipped by 5 bases and J by 4 bases, with 8 bases between them. In DNA, the CDR3 is TGTGCCAGTAGTCCCGGAACCACTGAAGCTTTCTTT. This sequence encodes CASSPGTTEAFF.